One sample yielded the 25 T cell receptor beta chains listed below, sequenced in a study of T cells expressing NK-cell markers. TCRdb derives one entry per CDR3 protein from the 5' RACE reads, leaving out DNA. Its table records roughly 390,000 distinct CDR3 sequences. The sample taken for sequencing was blood T cells: a sorted CD56 or NKG2C T cell subset, CD4+ or CD8+ T cells, or bulk PBMC T cells (not recorded which). These receptors were obtained from a woman aged 45-65 years in good health.

The gene calls are TRBV5-1 and TRBJ2-1. CDR1 is SGHRS, CDR2 YFSETQ, per germline. The CDR3 spans 15 residues. The CDR3 sequence: CASSPEGLLYNEQFF.

V gene TRBV12-3 or TRBV12-4 combines with J gene TRBJ2-3; TCRdb indicates TRBD1, and absent DNA this call remains unverified. The CDR3 is 14 residues long. The CDR3 sequence: CASSRSGGSLFQYF.

The rearrangement links TRBV30 to TRBJ1-6. The CDR3 sequence is 12 residues long. The germline V gene encodes CDR1 GTSNPN and CDR2 SVGIG (reference sequence). CDR3 protein: CAWSRTQSPLHF.

This chain joins TRBV10-3 and TRBJ2-2; the D call from TCRdb, TRBD2, cannot be confirmed without DNA. Germline V CDR1 and CDR2: ENHRY, SYGVKD. The CDR3 is 15 residues long. The CDR3 protein is CAIRGTTTNTGELFF.

The chain employs TRBV12-3 or TRBV12-4 and TRBJ2-7; TCRdb's assignment of TRBD1 cannot be checked, as there is no DNA. This CDR3 comprises 14 residues. The CDR3 protein is CASSFKGRGYEQYF.

The rearrangement links TRBV29-1 to TRBJ2-1; the TCRdb D gene call, TRBD1, has no DNA to confirm it. The CDR3 contains 21 residues. Germline-derived CDR1 and CDR2 are SQVTM and ANQGSEA. The CDR3 sequence is CSVEGELGTLVGGGSYNEQFF.

The chain carries TRBV9 and TRBJ2-5; TCRdb proposes TRBD1, but this gene call is untestable without DNA. Germline V CDR1 and CDR2: SGDLS, YYNGEE. The CDR3 runs to 17 residues. The CDR3 sequence: CASSPRKSQDRDETQYF.

The V call is TRBV4-2, the J call TRBJ2-4; TCRdb outputs TRBD2, but without DNA this stays unchecked. The CDR3 sequence is 17 residues long. CDR1 is LGHNA and CDR2 is YNFKEQ in the germline V gene. The CDR3 spells CASSQGLAGVLKNIQYF.

The chain joins TRBV7-2 to TRBJ2-3; TCRdb selects TRBD1, and the lack of DNA leaves this call unchecked. Germline CDR1 is SGHTA and CDR2 is FQGNSA. This CDR3 is 14 amino acids long. The CDR3 spells CASSPDWELDTQYF.

V and J are TRBV9 and TRBJ1-6. Germline loops: CDR1 SGDLS, CDR2 YYNGEE. The CDR3 has 15 residues. The CDR3 region is CASSVGVRNNSPLHF.

The CDR3: CASSLAYEGEQFF. The V and J genes are TRBV5-1 and TRBJ2-1; TCRdb calls TRBD1, which cannot be checked without DNA. There are 13 residues in the CDR3. Germline-derived CDR1 and CDR2 are SGHRS and YFSETQ.

The chain couples TRBV24-1 to TRBJ2-1; TCRdb's D gene call, TRBD1, goes unchecked for lack of DNA. This CDR3 contains 14 residues. Germline V lookup: CDR1 KGHDR, CDR2 SFDVKD. The CDR3 loop is CATSGETGVGEQFF.

CDR3 protein: CASSSGLAGVVNTGELFF. This chain links TRBV5-1 with TRBJ2-2; lacking DNA, the TRBD2 call made by TCRdb goes unchecked. The CDR3 covers 18 residues. Germline-derived CDR1 and CDR2 are SGHRS and YFSETQ.

The chain is built from TRBV20-1 and TRBJ1-5. Germline-derived CDR1 and CDR2 are DFQATT and SNEGSKA (reference sequence). The length of the CDR3 is 14 residues. The CDR3: CSARDVASNQPQHF.

The V call is TRBV5-5, the J call TRBJ2-7; as DNA is missing, the TRBD1 call by TCRdb cannot be tested. Per the germline V gene, CDR1 is SGHKS and CDR2 is YYEKEE (reference sequence). This CDR3 has 13 amino acids. CDR3 sequence: CASRQGGAYEQYF.

This chain joins TRBV24-1 and TRBJ2-1. In germline, CDR1 is KGHDR, CDR2 SFDVKD. CDR3 length: 16 residues. CDR3 sequence: CATSDFQQASYNEQFF.

This chain joins TRBV4-1 and TRBJ2-7; TCRdb reports TRBD1, a call that lacks DNA to check it against. CDR3 length: 16 residues. Germline lookup yields CDR1 MGHRA and CDR2 YSYEKL. The CDR3 is CASSQDPSRGRLEQYF.

The chain has TRBV7-2 and TRBJ2-1; TCRdb's assignment of TRBD1 cannot be checked, as there is no DNA. In germline, CDR1 is SGHTA, CDR2 FQGNSA. CDR3 length: 15 residues. This CDR3 is CASSSQAGAFNEQFF.

The chain recombines TRBV18 with TRBJ2-3; as DNA is missing, the TRBD1 call by TCRdb cannot be tested. Germline CDR1 is KGHSH and CDR2 is LQKENI. CDR3 length: 15 residues. The CDR3: CASSPWGVRTDTQYF.

V gene TRBV3-1 combines with J gene TRBJ2-3. The CDR3 is 15 amino acids. Germline V CDR1 and CDR2: LGHDT, YNNKEL (reference sequence). The CDR3 sequence: CASSQGVLGTDTQYF.

The chain joins TRBV15 to TRBJ2-5; TCRdb's D call of TRBD2 is untestable without DNA. The V gene's germline CDR1 is LNHNV and CDR2 YYDKDF (reference sequence). The CDR3 totals 15 residues. The CDR3 here is CATSRDPLQGLGEYF.

V is TRBV3-1 and J is TRBJ1-3. From germline, CDR1 is LGHDT and CDR2 YNNKEL (reference sequence). The CDR3 is 15 amino acids. CDR3 loop: CASSLRRISGNTIYF.

This chain connects TRBV20-1 to TRBJ2-6. The CDR3 consists of 16 residues. Germline loops: CDR1 DFQATT, CDR2 SNEGSKA (reference sequence). CDR3 residues: CSASEARASGANVLTF.

The chain has TRBV5-1 and TRBJ2-6; TCRdb's D call, TRBD2, is unchecked because there is no DNA. The CDR3 has 18 amino acids. CDR1 is SGHRS, CDR2 YFSETQ, per germline. CDR3 sequence: CASSLVTQEVTGANVLTF.

The chain recombines TRBV20-1 with TRBJ1-5. CDR3 length: 13 residues. Germline V lookup: CDR1 DFQATT, CDR2 SNEGSKA (reference sequence). The CDR3 loop reads CSAGLGREQPQHF.